Shown below are 30 T cell receptor beta chains from a single sample sequenced in a study of blood T cells in healthy people across ages. A second PCR, run for about 7 to 11 cycles, used a sample-barcoded 5' primer plus a J-beta primer mix. TCRdb used MiXCR to reprocess the 5' RACE reads, holding one entry per CDR3 protein. The table has about 1.4 million distinct CDR3 sequences, 59% seen once. The specimen was blood. These receptors were obtained from a man aged 18 to 35 in good health.

This clonotype has only a few counts. This chain connects TRBV9 to TRBJ2-5, with D perhaps matching TRBD2 (5 bases). The V end lost 0 bases, the J end lost 1 base, and 16 bases lay between the germline ends. This CDR3 has 17 amino acids. The germline CDR1 and CDR2 sequences are SGDLS and YYNGEE. The CDR3 nucleotides read TGTGCCAGCAGCGTAGGGCTACATACGGGAAGCCAAGAGACCCAGTACTTC. This encodes CASSVGLHTGSQETQYF.

This chain joins TRBV11-2 and TRBJ2-7; no definite D call. The CDR3 is 11 amino acids. The germline CDR1 and CDR2 sequences are SGHAT and FQNNGV. V gave up 7 bases and J gave up 2 bases, with 6 bases separating them. The CDR3 protein is CASKSAYEQYF. The CDR3 DNA sequence: TGTGCCAGCAAGTCAGCCTACGAGCAGTACTTC.

J is TRBJ2-7 and V is TRBV27; D might be TRBD1 (5 bases). Germline loops: CDR1 MNHEY, CDR2 SMNVEV (reference sequence). V was clipped by 2 bases and J by 3 bases, with 8 bases between them. The CDR3 is made up of 13 amino acids. The DNA of the CDR3 is TGTGCCAGCAGTTTAGACAGCCGCTACGAGCAGTACTTC. This encodes CASSLDSRYEQYF.

This chain connects TRBV6-1 to TRBJ2-1; possibly TRBD1 for D (5 bases). The germline V and J ends were trimmed by 0 bases and 5 bases, with 5 bases remaining between them. CDR1 is MNHNS and CDR2 is SASEGT in the germline V gene. CDR3 length: 13 amino acids. CDR3 protein: CASSEAGHNEQFF. DNA for the CDR3: TGTGCCAGCAGTGAAGCGGGGCACAATGAGCAGTTCTTC.

V gene TRBV2 combines with J gene TRBJ2-1; TRBD2 matches at 9 bases. This CDR3 spans 15 amino acids. Germline V CDR1 and CDR2: SNHLY, FYNNEI. The J segment lost 6 bases and the V segment lost 0 bases, leaving 3 bases of the junction unmatched. CDR3 amino acids: CASSEASTSGNEQFF. As DNA, the CDR3 is TGTGCCAGCAGTGAAGCGTCGACTAGCGGCAATGAGCAGTTCTTC.

This clonotype was counted a few times. The chain combines TRBV20-1 with TRBJ2-3, with D perhaps TRBD2 (6 bases). Trimming took off 8 bases at V and 4 bases at J, with 19 bases between the two ends. Germline V CDR1 and CDR2: DFQATT, SNEGSKA (reference sequence). The CDR3 length is 14 residues. This CDR3 reads CSSPGVGWSDTQYF. The CDR3, as DNA: TGCAGTAGTCCGGGAGTCGGTTGGTCAGATACGCAGTATTTT.

The V gene is TRBV4-1, the J gene TRBJ2-1, with no clear D. The V gene's germline CDR1 is MGHRA and CDR2 YSYEKL. V lost 4 bases to trimming and J lost 7 bases, with 11 bases between them. This CDR3 comprises 13 residues. The CDR3 protein is CASSPIVVNEQFF. CDR3 sequence (DNA): TGCGCCAGCAGCCCAATAGTGGTAAATGAGCAGTTCTTC.

This chain connects TRBV20-1 to TRBJ2-5; possibly TRBD2 for D (5 bases). Germline V lookup: CDR1 DFQATT, CDR2 SNEGSKA (reference sequence). V lost 5 bases and J 4 bases, leaving 11 bases between the germline ends. The CDR3 length is 12 residues. The CDR3 here is CSAPGNGETQYF. CDR3 nucleotide sequence: TGCAGTGCTCCCGGGAACGGAGAGACCCAGTACTTC.

This clonotype was counted between two and nine times. The chain links TRBV27 to TRBJ2-3; the D call may be TRBD1 or TRBD2 (6 bases each). V was shortened by 6 bases and J by 2 bases, with 15 bases between the two germline ends. The CDR3 loop spans 15 amino acids. The germline V gene encodes CDR1 MNHEY and CDR2 SMNVEV (reference sequence). The CDR3 nucleotides read TGTGCCAGCAGCCGAATCCGGGGGCTCACAGATACGCAGTATTTT. Residues: CASSRIRGLTDTQYF.

This chain connects TRBV29-1 to TRBJ2-7; no definite D call. The CDR3 sequence is 11 residues long. Germline-derived CDR1 and CDR2 are SQVTM and ANQGSEA. Trimming cost V 4 bases and J 3 bases, with 7 bases left between them. DNA for the CDR3: TGCAGCGTTGGGGCAAACTACGAGCAGTACTTC. Residues: CSVGANYEQYF.

The chain employs TRBV4-3 and TRBJ1-4, with D perhaps TRBD1 (5 bases). The V end lost 0 bases, the J end lost 6 bases, and 11 bases lay between the germline ends. The germline CDR1 and CDR2 sequences are LGHNA and YSLEER. The CDR3 covers 15 residues. CDR3 DNA sequence: TGCGCCAGCAGCCAAGATTCCCCGACAGATGAAAAACTGTTTTTT. Translating gives CASSQDSPTDEKLFF.

V is TRBV9 and J is TRBJ1-2; TRBD1 is a possible D gene (5 bases). CDR3 size: 13 residues. The V end lost 4 bases, the J end lost 5 bases, and 12 bases lay between the germline ends. CDR1 is SGDLS, CDR2 YYNGEE, per germline. DNA for the CDR3: TGTGCCAGCAGCCCCGACAGCTTATATGGCTACACCTTC. Residues: CASSPDSLYGYTF.

The CDR3 protein is CSSHFGTGMFF. The DNA of the CDR3 is TGCAGCTCCCACTTTGGGACAGGGATGTTCTTC. The chain is built from TRBV29-1 and TRBJ2-1; TRBD1 agrees at 9 bases. This CDR3 is built from 11 residues. Germline CDR1 and CDR2: SQVTM and ANQGSEA. V was clipped by 8 bases and J by 15 bases; unmatched bases: 11.

This rearrangement joins TRBV3-1 to TRBJ1-1; 7 bases line up with TRBD1. The CDR3 is 14 amino acids. The germline V gene has CDR1 LGHDT and CDR2 YNNKEL (reference sequence). J was trimmed by 11 bases and V by 5 bases; bases with no gene match: 14. The CDR3 sequence: CASSTKTGPGEAFF. CDR3 coding DNA: TGTGCCAGCAGCACGAAGACAGGGCCCGGCGAGGCTTTCTTT.

V is TRBV4-2 and J is TRBJ2-3; no firm D call. V was pared by 2 bases and J by 9 bases, with 12 bases between. The CDR3 extends over 13 amino acids. The germline gives CDR1 LGHNA, CDR2 YNFKEQ. The CDR3 DNA sequence: TGTGCCAGCAGCCAATCCAAATTGGACACGCAGTATTTT. This codes for CASSQSKLDTQYF.

V is TRBV27 and J is TRBJ2-3; D is perhaps TRBD2 (6 bases). Trimming stripped 10 bases from V and 4 bases from J, with 12 bases between. This CDR3 region has 12 residues. Germline lookup yields CDR1 MNHEY and CDR2 SMNVEV (reference sequence). The CDR3 bases are TGTGCCAAGAGGAGGGAACCAGATACGCAGTATTTT. This translates into CAKRREPDTQYF.

V is TRBV11-2 and J is TRBJ2-7; D remains unclear. V dropped 2 bases and J dropped 3 bases, with 8 bases sitting between them. There are 13 residues in the CDR3. Germline values: CDR1 SGHAT, CDR2 FQNNGV. The CDR3, as DNA: TGTGCCAGCAGCTTACAGCGTGACTACGAGCAGTACTTC. It translates to CASSLQRDYEQYF. The full variable domain, in which reference TRBV11-2 and TRBJ2-7 provide the parts outside the CDR3, is EAGVAQSPRYKIIEKRQSVAFWCNPISGHATLYWYQQILGQGPKLLIQFQNNGVVDDSQLPKDRFSAERLKGVDSTLKIQPAKLEDSAVYLCASSLQRDYEQYFGPGTRLTVT.

This clonotype showed up just once. V usage is TRBV28 and J usage is TRBJ1-2; D uncertain. Per the germline V gene, CDR1 is MDHEN and CDR2 is SYDVKM. The ends were cut back, 1 base at V and 4 bases at J, with 10 bases in the middle. CDR3 length: 14 residues. This chain's CDR3 is CASSLLASTYGYTF. The CDR3 coding sequence is TGTGCCAGCAGTTTATTAGCCTCGACCTATGGCTACACCTTC.

In DNA form, the CDR3 reads TGTGCCAGCAGGAAGGGGGCAGATACGCAGTATTTT. Translated, it gives CASRKGADTQYF. The V and J genes are TRBV11-2 and TRBJ2-3, with D perhaps matching TRBD1 (6 bases). V lost 6 bases, J lost 4 bases, and 8 bases lay in between. The CDR3 loop spans 12 amino acids. Germline-derived CDR1 and CDR2 are SGHAT and FQNNGV.

The count of this clonotype is one. CDR3 DNA sequence: TGTGCCAGCAGTTTCTCGCGGGAGTCCTACAATGAGCAGTTCTTC. Its protein is CASSFSRESYNEQFF. The V call is TRBV27, the J call TRBJ2-1; TRBD2 matches 7 bases. Germline V gives CDR1 MNHEY, CDR2 SMNVEV (reference sequence). Trimming at V came to 3 bases and at J to 1 base, leaving 3 bases not matched to a gene. The CDR3 covers 15 residues.

This clonotype was detected a few times. The rearrangement uses TRBV27 and TRBJ1-2; 9 bases align to TRBD1. J was trimmed by 2 bases and V by 6 bases; bases with no gene match: 4. Germline-derived CDR1 and CDR2 are MNHEY and SMNVEV (reference sequence). The length of the CDR3 is 14 residues. The CDR3 loop is CASRTTGGNYGYTF. CDR3 sequence (DNA): TGTGCCAGCAGGACTACAGGGGGCAACTATGGCTACACCTTC.

This clonotype was seen a single time. CDR3 coding DNA: TGTGCCACCAGCAGAGCCCTACAGGGGGAGGTATACATTCAGTACTTC. It specifies CATSRALQGEVYIQYF. This chain connects TRBV15 to TRBJ2-4; 8 bases fit TRBD1. The CDR3 sequence is 16 residues long. Germline trimming cut 1 base from V and 8 bases from J; bases unmatched to any gene: 10. CDR1 LNHNV and CDR2 YYDKDF come from the germline V gene (reference sequence). The full variable domain, its missing parts supplied by reference TRBV15 and TRBJ2-4, is DAMVIQNPRYQVTQFGKPVTLSCSQTLNHNVMYWYQQKSSQAPKLLFHYYDKDFNNEADTPDNFQSRRPNTSFCFLDIRSPGLGDTAMYLCATSRALQGEVYIQYFGAGTRLSVL.

The chain links TRBV7-2 to TRBJ2-7, with 9 bases that match TRBD2. Germline assignment: CDR1 SGHTA and CDR2 FQGNSA. Losses at the gene ends were 5 bases for V and 5 bases for J; bases not matched to a gene: 7. This CDR3 is built from 14 residues. The CDR3 bases are TGTGCCAGCAGCGTAGGACTAGCGTACGACGAGCAGTACTTC. It is translated as CASSVGLAYDEQYF.

This clonotype was observed a single time. J is TRBJ2-7 and V is TRBV20-1; 7 bases are a match to TRBD2. Looked up from germline, CDR1 is DFQATT and CDR2 is SNEGSKA (reference sequence). This CDR3 has 16 residues. The V segment lost 6 bases and the J segment 0 bases; nucleotides outside the gene matches: 14. The CDR3 reads CSAAPLGGPTSYEQYF. In DNA form, the CDR3 reads TGCAGTGCCGCCCCGTTGGGAGGGCCGACCTCCTACGAGCAGTACTTC.

This clonotype was detected a few times. The V and J genes are TRBV4-1 and TRBJ2-7; 9 bases agree with TRBD1. Trimming took 3 bases from V and 2 from J; bases not matched to a gene: 5. Germline V gives CDR1 MGHRA, CDR2 YSYEKL. This CDR3 is built from 15 residues. CDR3 sequence reads: CASSHGQGPTYEQYF. CDR3 nucleotides: TGCGCCAGCAGCCATGGACAGGGGCCCACCTACGAGCAGTACTTC.

In its sample, this clonotype was seen a few times. J is TRBJ1-1 and V is TRBV12-3 or TRBV12-4; perhaps TRBD1 as D (6 bases). Trimming left V 1 base short and J 3 bases short, with 9 bases between. The length of the CDR3 is 14 residues. CDR3 DNA: TGTGCCAGCAGTTTAGGGACAGACGACACTGAAGCTTTCTTT. Its translation is CASSLGTDDTEAFF.

This chain joins TRBV6-5 and TRBJ2-3, with D hard to call. The CDR3 contains 15 residues. Germline loops: CDR1 MNHEY, CDR2 SVGAGI. Trimming took 0 bases from V and 4 from J, leaving 11 bases between them. The CDR3 coding sequence is TGTGCCAGCAGTTACTCACCTTACTCCTCAGATACGCAGTATTTT. Amino acid sequence: CASSYSPYSSDTQYF.

The chain couples TRBV6-6 to TRBJ2-4, with 8 nucleotides matching TRBD2. With 6 bases clipped from V and 13 bases from J, the junction kept 11 bases outside the gene matches. The CDR3 runs to 13 residues. Per the germline V gene, CDR1 is MNHNY and CDR2 is SVGAGI (reference sequence). The CDR3: CASRARGAEEQYF. The DNA for the CDR3 is TGTGCCAGCAGGGCGCGGGGGGCGGAAGAGCAGTACTTC.

The chain has TRBV27 and TRBJ2-7, with D possibly matching TRBD2 (5 bases). The CDR3 totals 14 residues. Germline V gene lookup returns CDR1 MNHEY and CDR2 SMNVEV (reference sequence). The V end lost 3 bases, the J end lost 0 bases, and 9 bases lay between the germline ends. The CDR3 protein is CASSFKRFSYEQYF. In nucleotides, the CDR3 is TGTGCCAGCAGTTTCAAGCGGTTCTCCTACGAGCAGTACTTC.

The gene calls are TRBV7-2 and TRBJ2-7, with D unclear. The DNA end is a closer match to TRBJ2-5, so the J assignment may be wrong. The CDR3 is 13 residues long. The V gene's germline CDR1 is SGHTA and CDR2 FQGNSA. The CDR3 DNA follows: TGTGCCAGCAGCTTACGGCCGGAGGAGACCCAGTACTTC. Translating it yields CASSLRPEETQYF.